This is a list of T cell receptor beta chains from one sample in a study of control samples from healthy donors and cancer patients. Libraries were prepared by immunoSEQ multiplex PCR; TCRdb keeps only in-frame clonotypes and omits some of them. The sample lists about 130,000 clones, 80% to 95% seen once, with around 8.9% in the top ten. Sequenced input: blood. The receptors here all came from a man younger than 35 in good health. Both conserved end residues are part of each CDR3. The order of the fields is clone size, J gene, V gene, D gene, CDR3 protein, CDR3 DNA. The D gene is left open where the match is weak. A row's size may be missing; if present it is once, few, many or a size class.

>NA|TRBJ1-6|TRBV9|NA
CASSVVGDRTLQNSPLHF
TGTGCCAGCAGCGTAGTTGGAGACCGGACTTTGCAAAATTCACCCCTCCACTTT
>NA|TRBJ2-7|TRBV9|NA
CASSPGAGVRYEQYF
TGTGCCAGCAGCCCAGGGGCAGGGGTCCGCTACGAGCAGTACTTC
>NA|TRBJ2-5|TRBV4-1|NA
CASSQGGVRGKTQYF
TGCGCCAGCAGCCAAGGGGGTGTGAGGGGTAAGACCCAGTACTTC
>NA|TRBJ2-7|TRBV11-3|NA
CASSLAPGREQYF
TGTGCCAGCAGCTTAGCCCCAGGGCGGGAGCAGTACTTC
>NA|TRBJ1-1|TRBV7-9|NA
CASSPYSDRNTEAFF
TGTGCCAGCAGCCCTTATTCAGACAGGAACACTGAAGCTTTCTTT
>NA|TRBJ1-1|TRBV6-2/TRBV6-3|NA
CASSYRPGPRGINTEAFF
TGTGCCAGCAGTTACAGGCCGGGCCCGCGGGGGATAAACACTGAAGCTTTCTTT
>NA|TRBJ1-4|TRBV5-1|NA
CASSLASGIKELFF
TGCGCCAGCAGCTTGGCATCCGGGATCAAGGAACTGTTTTTT
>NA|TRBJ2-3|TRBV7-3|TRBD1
CASSWTGGSPDTQYF
TGTGCCAGCAGCTGGACAGGGGGCTCCCCAGATACGCAGTATTTT
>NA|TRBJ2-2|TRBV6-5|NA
CASSYVSTGELFF
TGTGCCAGCAGTTACGTTAGCACCGGGGAGCTGTTTTTT
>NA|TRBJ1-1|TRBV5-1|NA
CASSLEGRANTEAFF
TGCGCCAGCAGCTTAGAGGGCAGGGCGAACACTGAAGCTTTCTTT
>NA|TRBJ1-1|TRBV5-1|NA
CASSENTEAFF
TGCGCCAGCAGCGAAAACACTGAAGCTTTCTTT
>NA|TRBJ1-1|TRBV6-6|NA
CASSYAGRGDTEAFF
TGTGCCAGCAGTTACGCTGGGCGCGGGGACACTGAAGCTTTCTTT
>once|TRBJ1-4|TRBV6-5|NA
CASRDSATNEKLFF
TGTGCCAGCAGGGACAGCGCAACTAATGAAAAACTGTTTTTT
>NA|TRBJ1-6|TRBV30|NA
CAWKGENNSPLHF
TGTGCCTGGAAGGGGGAGAATAATTCACCCCTCCACTTT
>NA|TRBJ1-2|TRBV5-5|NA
CASSTTPGGDYGYTF
TGTGCCAGCAGCACAACCCCAGGAGGGGACTATGGCTACACCTTC
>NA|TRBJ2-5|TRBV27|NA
CASSFRGAETQYF
TGTGCCAGCAGTTTCCGGGGGGCAGAGACCCAGTACTTC
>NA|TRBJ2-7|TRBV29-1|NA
CSVVNPQGTYEQYF
TGCAGCGTTGTTAATCCCCAGGGCACCTACGAGCAGTACTTC
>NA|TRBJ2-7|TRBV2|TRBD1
CASRRTGGYEQYF
TGTGCCAGCAGAAGGACAGGGGGCTACGAGCAGTACTTC
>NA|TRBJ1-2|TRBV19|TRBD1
CASSPAGTGIYGYTF
TGTGCCAGTAGCCCAGCCGGGACAGGGATCTATGGCTACACCTTC
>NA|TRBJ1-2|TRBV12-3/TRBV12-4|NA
CASSFGGRGYTF
TGTGCCAGCAGTTTCGGGGGTCGTGGCTACACCTTC
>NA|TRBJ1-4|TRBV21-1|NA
CASSKRPQGNEKLFF
TGTGCCAGCAGCAAAAGGCCCCAGGGGAATGAAAAACTGTTTTTT
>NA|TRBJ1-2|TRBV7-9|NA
CASSLGWQAQGGYTF
TGTGCCAGCAGCTTAGGTTGGCAGGCCCAAGGTGGCTACACCTTC
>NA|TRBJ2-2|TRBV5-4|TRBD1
CASSPGQGTGELFF
TGTGCCAGCAGCCCGGGACAGGGTACCGGGGAGCTGTTTTTT
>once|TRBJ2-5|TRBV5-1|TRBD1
CASSPLGQGEETQYF
TGCGCCAGCAGCCCCCTGGGACAGGGAGAGGAGACCCAGTACTTC
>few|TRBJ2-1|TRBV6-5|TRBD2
CASTRGLAGNNEQFF
TGTGCCAGCACCCGCGGGCTAGCGGGGAACAATGAGCAGTTCTTC
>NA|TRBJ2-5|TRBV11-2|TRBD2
CASSLGEGFETQYF
TGTGCCAGCAGCCTAGGGGAGGGGTTCGAGACCCAGTACTTC
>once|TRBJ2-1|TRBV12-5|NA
CASGLVGSRVPEQFF
TGTGCTAGTGGTTTGGTAGGTTCTCGGGTCCCCGAGCAGTTCTTC
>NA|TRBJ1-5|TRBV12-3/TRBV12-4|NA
CARNGSGDQPQHF
TGTGCCAGAAATGGGTCCGGAGATCAGCCCCAGCATTTT
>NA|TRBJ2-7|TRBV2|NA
CASSEALWRRGRSYEQYF
TGTGCCAGCAGTGAAGCGCTGTGGAGGAGGGGGCGTTCCTACGAGCAGTACTTC
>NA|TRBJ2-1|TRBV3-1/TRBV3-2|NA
CASSRSGIDNEQFF
TGTGCCAGCAGCCGGTCCGGGATCGACAATGAGCAGTTCTTC
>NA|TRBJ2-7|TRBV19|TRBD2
CASSIKGSGGAEQYF
TGTGCCAGTAGTATAAAGGGTAGCGGGGGAGCCGAGCAGTACTTC
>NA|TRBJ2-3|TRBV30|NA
CAWSLYTDTQYF
TGTGCCTGGAGTCTATACACAGATACGCAGTATTTT
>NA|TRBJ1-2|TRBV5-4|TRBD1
CASTTLDREGYTF
TGTGCCAGCACGACCTTGGACAGGGAAGGCTACACCTTC
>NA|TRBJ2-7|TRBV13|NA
CASSPDGSTPYEQYF
TGTGCCAGCAGCCCAGACGGATCTACCCCCTACGAGCAGTACTTC
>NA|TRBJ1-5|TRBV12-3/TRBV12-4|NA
CASSFRVNQPQHF
TGTGCCAGCAGTTTCAGGGTCAATCAGCCCCAGCATTTT
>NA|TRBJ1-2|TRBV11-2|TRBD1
CASSLDGRTGGRRGYGYTF
TGTGCCAGCAGCTTAGATGGTCGGACAGGGGGCCGAAGGGGCTATGGCTACACCTTC
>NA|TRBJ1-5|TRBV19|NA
CASSLNNQPQHF
TGTGCCAGTAGCCTTAACAATCAGCCCCAGCATTTT
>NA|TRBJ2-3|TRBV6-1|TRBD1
CASSEPGQGTDTQYF
TGTGCCAGCAGTGAACCGGGACAGGGGACAGATACGCAGTATTTT
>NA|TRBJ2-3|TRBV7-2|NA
CASSLQTGTDTQYF
TGTGCCAGCAGCTTACAGACGGGCACAGATACGCAGTATTTT
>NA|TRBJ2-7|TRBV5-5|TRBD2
CASLWGGSNEQYF
TGTGCCAGCCTCTGGGGGGGATCTAACGAGCAGTACTTC
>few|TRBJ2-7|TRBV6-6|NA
CASSSYYEQYF
TGTGCCAGCAGTTCCTATTACGAGCAGTACTTC
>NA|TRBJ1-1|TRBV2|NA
CASSAQPNTEAFF
TGTGCCAGCAGTGCACAGCCGAACACTGAAGCTTTCTTT
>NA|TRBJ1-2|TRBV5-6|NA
CASSPGRNFYGYTF
TGTGCCAGCAGCCCGGGACGGAACTTCTATGGCTACACCTTC
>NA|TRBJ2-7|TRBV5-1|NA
CASSLGGEVGSYEQYF
TGCGCCAGCAGCTTGGGAGGGGAGGTCGGGTCCTACGAGCAGTACTTC
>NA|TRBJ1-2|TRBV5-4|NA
CASSPFGDGYTF
TGTGCCAGCAGCCCCTTTGGGGATGGCTACACCTTC
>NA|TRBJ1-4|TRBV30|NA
CAWSRPAQGRKLFF
TGTGCCTGGAGCCGGCCAGCGCAGGGCCGAAAACTGTTTTTT
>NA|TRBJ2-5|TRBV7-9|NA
CASSASSSPETQYF
TGTGCCAGCAGCGCCTCTAGCAGCCCCGAGACCCAGTACTTC
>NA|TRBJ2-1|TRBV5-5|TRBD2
CASSSSGTSGRDEQFF
TGTGCCAGCAGCTCCTCCGGGACTAGCGGTAGGGATGAGCAGTTCTTC
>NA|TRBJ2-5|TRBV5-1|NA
CASSLAGSAETQYF
TGCGCCAGCAGCTTGGCAGGGTCGGCCGAGACCCAGTACTTC
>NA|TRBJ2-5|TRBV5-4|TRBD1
CASSLVTGQETQYF
TGTGCCAGCAGCTTGGTGACAGGGCAAGAGACCCAGTACTTC
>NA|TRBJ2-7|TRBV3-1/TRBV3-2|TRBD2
CASSQVWALAGGNEQYF
TGTGCCAGCAGCCAAGTTTGGGCTCTAGCGGGGGGCAACGAGCAGTACTTC
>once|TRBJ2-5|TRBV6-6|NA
CASTAASTLQETQYF
TGTGCCAGCACCGCCGCATCCACCCTTCAAGAGACCCAGTACTTC
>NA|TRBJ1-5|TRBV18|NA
CASSPGGGGNQPQHF
TGTGCCAGCTCACCCGGGGGGGGAGGCAATCAGCCCCAGCATTTT
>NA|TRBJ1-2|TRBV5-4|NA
CASSLDYGYTF
TGTGCCAGCAGCTTGGACTATGGCTACACCTTC
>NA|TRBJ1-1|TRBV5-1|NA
CASSYTLGNTEAFF
TGCGCCAGCAGCTACACACTAGGGAACACTGAAGCTTTCTTT
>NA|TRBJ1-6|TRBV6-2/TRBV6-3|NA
CASSPLRRVYSSSYNSPLHF
TGTGCCAGCAGTCCCCTCCGGCGAGTCTACTCAAGCTCCTATAATTCACCCCTCCACTTT
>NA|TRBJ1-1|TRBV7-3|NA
CASSLSGGPENTEAFF
TGTGCCAGCAGCTTATCCGGAGGGCCCGAGAACACTGAAGCTTTCTTT
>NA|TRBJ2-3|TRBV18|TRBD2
CASSPSGGASDTQYF
TGTGCCAGCTCACCAAGCGGGGGGGCCTCAGATACGCAGTATTTT
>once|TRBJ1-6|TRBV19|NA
CASSESSYNSPLHF
TGTGCCAGTAGTGAGAGCTCCTATAATTCACCCCTCCACTTT